This T cell receptor beta chain is from a study of early T cells in non-severe SARS-CoV-2 infection. Trimming removed 8 bases at V and 4 bases at J, with 10 bases between. This CDR3 has 12 residues. Germline values: CDR1 LGHDT, CDR2 YNNKEL (reference sequence). Each CDR3 protein is one row after TCRdb ran MiXCR on the 5' RACE reads. The sample records around 49,000 distinct CDR3 sequences, about 4% being singletons. This clonotype has more than one count but fewer than ten. The chain links TRBV3-1 to TRBJ2-3; D gene unclear. The sequence was collected from an adult who was a healthcare worker with PCR-confirmed SARS-CoV-2 infection or an uninfected control (not recorded which). Input material: whole blood. The CDR3 here is CASGNTPDTQYF. The CDR3 DNA sequence: TGTGCCAGCGGAAATACACCAGATACGCAGTATTTT.